A single sample is the source of the 31 T cell receptor beta chains below, sequenced in a study of PD-L1 blockade in urothelial cancer. The time point is: peripheral blood 6 weeks after treatment start. Produced via immunoSEQ multiplex PCR; TCRdb's table is partial and in-frame only. The data contain about 38,000 clones, approximately 86% of them seen just once; the ten biggest clones take up roughly 24%. The sample consisted of PBMCs, taken around atezolizumab (anti-PD-L1) treatment. These receptors were collected from a man between 60 and 75 years old with urothelial cancer.

The gene calls are TRBV7-9 and TRBJ1-6; D perhaps matches TRBD1 (6 bases). Germline CDR1 is SEHNR and CDR2 is FQNEAQ (reference sequence). The CDR3 is made up of 18 amino acids. The V gene lost 7 bases and the J gene lost 6 bases, with 25 bases spanning the gap. The CDR3 reads CASINWSGRGIINSPLHF. Here the CDR3 DNA reads TGTGCCAGCATCAACTGGTCTGGCAGGGGAATTATTAATTCACCCCTCCACTTT.

The chain employs TRBV2 and TRBJ2-2, with D possibly being TRBD1 (6 bases). V shed 6 bases and J shed 2 bases, with 10 bases lying between them. In germline, CDR1 is SNHLY, CDR2 FYNNEI. The CDR3 totals 14 residues. The CDR3 bases are TGTGCCAGCAGCATGGACAGAAACACCGGGGAGCTGTTTTTT. It codes for CASSMDRNTGELFF.

The CDR3 DNA reads as TGTGCCAGCAGGGGGGCGGACAGGCGGCAGCCCCAGCATTTT. Protein sequence: CASRGADRRQPQHF. The J gene is TRBJ1-5, the V gene TRBV6-1; 7 bases are shared with TRBD1. The CDR3 covers 14 residues. Germline assignment: CDR1 MNHNS and CDR2 SASEGT. The trim removed 6 bases at V and 7 bases at J, leaving 9 bases unmatched.

J is TRBJ1-1 and V is TRBV5-1; 8 nucleotides agree with TRBD1. The V gene's germline CDR1 is SGHRS and CDR2 YFSETQ. The CDR3 runs 16 residues. The V and J ends lost 0 bases and 6 bases, in that order; junction bases with no gene match: 10. The CDR3 spells CASSLDPQGAKAEAFF. The CDR3 DNA reads TGCGCCAGCAGCTTGGACCCCCAGGGGGCGAAAGCTGAAGCTTTCTTT. The full variable domain, rest sourced from reference TRBV5-1 and TRBJ1-1, is KAGVTQTPRYLIKTRGQQVTLSCSPISGHRSVSWYQQTPGQGLQFLFEYFSETQRNKGNFPGRFSGRQFSNSRSEMNVSTLELGDSALYLCASSLDPQGAKAEAFFGQGTRLTVV.

The DNA of the CDR3 is TGTGCCAGCAGCCCCGATAATTCACCCCTCCACTTT. Amino acids: CASSPDNSPLHF. V gene TRBV9 combines with J gene TRBJ1-6, with D hard to call. Trimming shortened V by 4 bases and J by 5 bases, and 4 bases separated the two germline ends. The CDR3 totals 12 residues. Germline V gene data show CDR1 as SGDLS and CDR2 as YYNGEE.

This clone has just a few counts. The chain has TRBV6-6 and TRBJ2-2, with TRBD1 matching 9 bases. The CDR3 length is 14 residues. V lost 6 bases and J lost 7; bases outside the gene matches: 6. Germline assignment: CDR1 MNHNY and CDR2 SVGAGI (reference sequence). The CDR3 protein is CASSPRGQGGELFF. The CDR3, as DNA: TGTGCCAGCAGCCCAAGGGGACAGGGCGGGGAGCTGTTTTTT.

The chain uses TRBV6-5 and TRBJ2-2; the D is unclear. With 2 bases removed from V and 1 base from J, the gap between germline ends came to 8 bases. In germline, CDR1 is MNHEY, CDR2 SVGAGI. The CDR3 loop spans 15 amino acids. The CDR3 spells CASSYIAGNTGELFF. The CDR3 nucleotides read TGTGCCAGCAGTTACATCGCAGGGAACACCGGGGAGCTGTTTTTT.

V is TRBV14 and J is TRBJ1-1; no reliable D call. From germline, CDR1 is SGHDN and CDR2 FVKESK. This CDR3 region has 17 residues. The V end lost 5 bases, the J end lost 4 bases, and 23 bases lay between the germline ends. The CDR3 region has the DNA TGTGCCAGCAGCGGGAGGTCCGGGGTGCTTTTATCCACTGAAGCTTTCTTT. The encoded protein is CASSGRSGVLLSTEAFF.

The V gene is TRBV27, the J gene TRBJ1-4; 10 positions agree with TRBD1. Germline V gene sequence: CDR1 MNHEY, CDR2 SMNVEV (reference sequence). The CDR3 spans 15 residues. V gave up 5 bases and J gave up 6 bases; unmatched junction bases: 6. The chain's CDR3 is CASSARQGAYEKLFF. CDR3 DNA sequence: TGTGCCAGCAGTGCTCGACAGGGGGCGTATGAAAAACTGTTTTTT.

V is TRBV28 and J is TRBJ1-4, with 8 nucleotides matching TRBD1. Germline V gives CDR1 MDHEN, CDR2 SYDVKM. This CDR3 is built from 17 residues. J gave up 8 bases and V 3 bases, and 14 bases lay outside the gene matches. CDR3 nucleotides: TGTGCCAGCAGTTTCCCGTCAAGGACAGGGAGAAACGAAAAACTGTTTTTT. This sequence encodes CASSFPSRTGRNEKLFF.

V gene TRBV6-1 combines with J gene TRBJ1-1; D is unclear. This CDR3 spans 11 amino acids. Per the germline V gene, CDR1 is MNHNS and CDR2 is SASEGT. V lost 6 bases and J lost 4, with 6 bases in between. The CDR3 nucleotides read TGTGCCAGCAGGCCGGGCACTGAAGCTTTCTTT. Protein: CASRPGTEAFF.

The CDR3 sequence: CASSESPTSGQGPTYEQYF. DNA of the CDR3: TGCGCCAGCAGTGAGTCCCCAACCTCCGGACAGGGACCCACCTACGAGCAGTACTTC. The V gene is TRBV10-1, the J gene TRBJ2-7; 8 bases line up with TRBD1. V lost 0 bases, J lost 2 bases, and 15 bases stayed unmatched. The CDR3 sequence is 19 residues long. The germline V gene has CDR1 WNHNN and CDR2 SYGVQD (reference sequence).

This clone was seen only a few times. The chain employs TRBV5-4 and TRBJ2-7, with 13 bases lining up with TRBD2. The CDR3 loop spans 16 amino acids. Germline V gene data show CDR1 as SGHNT and CDR2 as YYREEE (reference sequence). V shed 5 bases and J 7 bases; nucleotides not matched to a gene: 12. CDR3 sequence (DNA): TGTGCCAGCAGGACGTCCTTACTAGCGGGGGGGTCTGAGCAGTACTTC. Amino acids: CASRTSLLAGGSEQYF.

The chain joins TRBV6-1 to TRBJ2-1; the match to TRBD2 covers 8 bases. This CDR3 has 16 amino acids. V lost 2 bases, J lost 5 bases, and 8 bases stayed unmatched. Looked up from germline, CDR1 is MNHNS and CDR2 is SASEGT. Here the CDR3 reads CASSERPRGGNNEQFF. For the CDR3, the DNA is TGTGCCAGCAGTGAACGGCCCCGGGGGGGCAACAATGAGCAGTTCTTC.

This clone was detected once. The chain uses TRBV4-2 and TRBJ1-5; 7 bases are shared with TRBD1. V dropped 4 bases and J dropped 5; count of bases not matched to a gene: 5. Germline V gene lookup returns CDR1 LGHNA and CDR2 YNFKEQ. This CDR3 has 14 residues. The CDR3 region is CASSRTGTDQPQHF. The CDR3 nucleotides are TGTGCCAGCAGCCGAACCGGGACAGATCAGCCCCAGCATTTT.

The chain carries TRBV6-4 and TRBJ2-3; 11 bases are shared with TRBD2. The germline CDR1 and CDR2 sequences are MRHNA and SNTAGT. J gave up 7 bases and V 4 bases, and 4 bases lay outside the gene matches. This CDR3 comprises 14 residues. The CDR3 protein is CASSVSSGRNTQYF. For the CDR3, the DNA is TGTGCCAGCAGTGTGTCTAGCGGGAGGAATACGCAGTATTTT.

The J gene is TRBJ2-2, the V gene TRBV5-1, with 9 bases matching TRBD1. Germline assignment: CDR1 SGHRS and CDR2 YFSETQ. The CDR3 totals 15 residues. Germline trimming cut 4 bases from V and 5 bases from J; bases unmatched to any gene: 6. CDR3 loop: CASSQGQGQTGELFF. The CDR3 nucleotides read TGCGCCAGCAGCCAAGGACAGGGGCAAACCGGGGAGCTGTTTTTT.

The genes are TRBV4-1 and TRBJ1-1; a possible D gene is TRBD1 (5 bases). The CDR3 has 18 residues. Germline V gives CDR1 MGHRA, CDR2 YSYEKL. Trimming removed 1 base from V and 3 bases from J, with 21 bases in between. The CDR3 DNA follows: TGCGCCAGCAGCCAAGTTCGCGACAGATCGAGGTTGGACACTGAAGCTTTCTTT. This gives the protein CASSQVRDRSRLDTEAFF.

J is TRBJ2-2 and V is TRBV6-4, with TRBD1 matching 7 bases. The CDR3 has 13 residues. Looked up from germline, CDR1 is MRHNA and CDR2 is SNTAGT. V was clipped by 4 bases and J by 8 bases; unmatched bases: 4. Here the CDR3 reads CASSAETGGELFF. The CDR3 nucleotides read TGTGCCAGCAGTGCCGAGACAGGGGGGGAGCTGTTTTTT.

The J gene is TRBJ1-1, the V gene TRBV7-9; weak D call: TRBD1 (5 bases). CDR3 length equals 14 residues. The germline V gene encodes CDR1 SEHNR and CDR2 FQNEAQ (reference sequence). Trimming pared 4 bases from V and 2 bases from J, leaving 11 bases between. CDR3 in amino acids: CASSSQGINTEAFF. CDR3 DNA sequence: TGTGCCAGCAGCTCTCAGGGAATTAACACTGAAGCTTTCTTT.

The chain has TRBV4-2 and TRBJ2-1; 7 nucleotides match TRBD1. Germline V gene data show CDR1 as LGHNA and CDR2 as YNFKEQ. The CDR3 totals 15 residues. The V segment lost 4 bases and the J segment 2 bases; nucleotides outside the gene matches: 5. The CDR3 sequence is CASSPRDSAYNEQFF. For the CDR3, the DNA is TGTGCCAGCAGCCCACGGGACAGCGCCTACAATGAGCAGTTCTTC.

The chain is built from TRBV9 and TRBJ2-4; no firm D call. Trimming left V 0 bases short and J 8 bases short, with 9 bases between. The CDR3 contains 13 residues. Germline CDR1 reads SGDLS; CDR2 reads YYNGEE. This chain's CDR3 is CASSVAPEDIQYF. The CDR3 DNA follows: TGTGCCAGCAGCGTAGCGCCAGAAGACATTCAGTACTTC.

V is TRBV5-4 and J is TRBJ1-2; TRBD1 aligns across 9 bases. Trimming took 6 bases from V and 7 from J; bases not matched to a gene: 13. Germline values: CDR1 SGHNT, CDR2 YYREEE (reference sequence). The length of the CDR3 is 15 residues. CDR3 in amino acids: CASTLLTGGWGGYTF. CDR3 nucleotides: TGTGCCAGCACCCTATTAACAGGGGGCTGGGGTGGCTACACCTTC.

This sequence joins TRBV18 and TRBJ1-1, with D perhaps matching TRBD1 (5 bases). The V gene lost 3 bases and the J gene lost 0 bases, with 8 bases spanning the gap. This CDR3 has 14 amino acids. The V gene's germline CDR1 is KGHSH and CDR2 LQKENI. The CDR3 is CASSPSGMNTEAFF. The CDR3 DNA reads TGTGCCAGCTCACCCTCAGGGATGAACACTGAAGCTTTCTTT.

This chain connects TRBV6-1 to TRBJ1-5, with a weak D call TRBD1 (6 bases). CDR1 and CDR2 from the germline V gene are MNHNS and SASEGT. Deletions cut 2 bases from V and 4 bases from J, with 18 bases between. The CDR3 sequence is 17 residues long. The CDR3 here is CASSEFGGANLNQPQHF. The CDR3 bases are TGTGCCAGCAGTGAATTTGGGGGGGCTAACTTAAATCAGCCCCAGCATTTT.

The V call is TRBV13, the J call TRBJ2-7, with D perhaps TRBD1 (6 bases). Germline assignment: CDR1 PRHDT and CDR2 FYEKMQ (reference sequence). The V end was cut by 4 bases, the J end by 3 bases, with 13 bases between. There are 14 residues in the CDR3. The CDR3 DNA is TGTGCCAGCAGCTCCCGGGACAAAATCTACGAGCAGTACTTC. Translating gives CASSSRDKIYEQYF.

The chain is built from TRBV5-1 and TRBJ1-2; D perhaps matches TRBD1 (5 bases). The CDR3 consists of 14 residues. V lost 5 bases to trimming and J lost 4 bases, with 15 bases between them. Germline CDR1 and CDR2: SGHRS and YFSETQ. DNA for the CDR3: TGCGCCAGCAGGCCCTCTAGTCAGGGCTATGGCTACACCTTC. It codes for CASRPSSQGYGYTF.

The chain links TRBV5-1 to TRBJ2-7, with TRBD1 matching over 7 bases. The CDR3 consists of 15 residues. The J segment lost 2 bases and the V segment lost 4 bases, leaving 9 bases of the junction unmatched. Germline CDR1 SGHRS, CDR2 YFSETQ. For the CDR3, the DNA is TGCGCCAGCAGCGCGCAGGGGGACGCCGCCTACGAGCAGTACTTC. It codes for CASSAQGDAAYEQYF.

This clone was picked up one time. This chain connects TRBV5-1 to TRBJ1-2; TRBD1 agrees at 9 bases. Germline loops: CDR1 SGHRS, CDR2 YFSETQ. The V gene end was trimmed by 4 bases and the J gene end by 4 bases; junction bases not matched to a gene: 8. This CDR3 comprises 15 residues. CDR3 protein: CASSQGQGRSYGYTF. CDR3 DNA: TGCGCCAGCAGCCAGGGACAGGGTAGATCCTATGGCTACACCTTC.

CDR3: CASSFQAHNQPQHF. CDR3 in DNA: TGTGCCAGCAGTTTCCAGGCCCACAATCAGCCCCAGCATTTT. The V and J genes are TRBV27 and TRBJ1-5; D ambiguous. Per the germline V gene, CDR1 is MNHEY and CDR2 is SMNVEV (reference sequence). The CDR3 sequence is 14 residues long. Trimming removed 3 bases at V and 3 bases at J, with 9 bases between.

This clone was recorded only once. J is TRBJ2-5 and V is TRBV5-1; TRBD2 is a possible D gene (7 bases). Germline V gene lookup returns CDR1 SGHRS and CDR2 YFSETQ. CDR3 length: 13 residues. Trimming removed 1 base at V and 11 bases at J, with 15 bases between. The CDR3 region has the DNA TGCGCCAGCAGCTTGATATCGGGGGGCCCTCAGTACTTC. Protein: CASSLISGGPQYF.